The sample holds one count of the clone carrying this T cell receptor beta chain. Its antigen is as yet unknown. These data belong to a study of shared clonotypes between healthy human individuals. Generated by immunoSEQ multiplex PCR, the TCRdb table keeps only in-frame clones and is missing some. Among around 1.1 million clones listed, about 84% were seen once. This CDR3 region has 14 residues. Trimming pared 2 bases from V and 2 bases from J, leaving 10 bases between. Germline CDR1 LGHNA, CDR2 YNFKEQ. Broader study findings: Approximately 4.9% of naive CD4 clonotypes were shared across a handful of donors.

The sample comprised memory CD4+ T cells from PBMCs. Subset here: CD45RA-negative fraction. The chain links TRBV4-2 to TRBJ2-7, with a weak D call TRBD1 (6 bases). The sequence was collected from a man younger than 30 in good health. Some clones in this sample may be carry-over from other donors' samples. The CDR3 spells CASSQTGTPYEQYF. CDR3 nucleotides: TGTGCCAGCAGCCAAACAGGGACCCCCTACGAGCAGTACTTC.